This TCR beta chain was identified during a study of blood T cell repertoires in COVID-19. V lost 2 bases and J 4 bases, leaving 9 bases between the germline ends. This CDR3 contains 14 residues. Germline lookup yields CDR1 MNHEY and CDR2 SMNVEV (reference sequence). Seattle's enrolled individuals joined amid active infection and were then monitored longitudinally. Profiling relied on immunoSEQ multiplex PCR, and the TCRdb table lists in-frame clones only, not all of them. The sample holds 400,000 to 450,000 clones, roughly 89% seen once. The sequence derives from a man younger than 30 with COVID-19, enrolled during active disease. Sequencing used peripheral blood. The chain links TRBV27 to TRBJ1-5; D remains ambiguous. CDR3: CASSLTAANQPQHF. The CDR3 coding sequence is TGTGCCAGCAGTTTAACGGCGGCGAATCAGCCCCAGCATTTT.